This T cell receptor beta chain was identified in a study of cytomegalovirus exposure and HLA in healthy donors. The V end was cut by 2 bases, the J end by 0 bases, with 8 bases between. The CDR3 totals 13 residues. Germline V lookup: CDR1 GTSNPN, CDR2 SVGIG (reference sequence). 13 Jbeta primers and 60 Vbeta primers were used for the PCR. Sequenced by immunoSEQ multiplex PCR; TCRdb stores in-frame clones only, minus some. The table records some 130,000 clones, 82% of them present only once. Study conclusions and caveats: In most subjects, TCR beta sequences reportedly gave accurate predictions of HLA-A and HLA-B alleles.

As for this clone: Its antigen is not identified.

The sample was PBMCs. This clonotype was obtained from a woman in her forties or fifties in good health and CMV-seropositive. V usage is TRBV30 and J usage is TRBJ2-7; D is perhaps TRBD2 (6 bases). The CDR3 spells CAWSPGSSYEQYF. Written as DNA, the CDR3 is TGTGCCTGGAGTCCCGGGAGCTCCTACGAGCAGTACTTC. Full variable domain (remainder filled in from reference TRBV30 and TRBJ2-7): SQTIHQWPATLVQPVGSPLSLECTVEGTSNPNLYWYRQAAGRGLQLLFYSVGIGQISSEVPQNLSASRPQDRQFILSSKKLLLSDSGFYLCAWSPGSSYEQYFGPGTRLTVT.